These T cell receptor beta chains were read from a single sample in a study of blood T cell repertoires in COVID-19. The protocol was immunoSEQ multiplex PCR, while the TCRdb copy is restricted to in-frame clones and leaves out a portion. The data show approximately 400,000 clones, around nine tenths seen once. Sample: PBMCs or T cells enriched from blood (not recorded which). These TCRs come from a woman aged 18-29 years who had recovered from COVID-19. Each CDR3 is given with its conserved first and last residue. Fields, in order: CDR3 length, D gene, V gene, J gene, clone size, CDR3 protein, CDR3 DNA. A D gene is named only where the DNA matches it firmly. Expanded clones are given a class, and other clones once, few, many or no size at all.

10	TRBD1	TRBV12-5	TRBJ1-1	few	CASVTDRAFF	TGTGCTAGTGTTACGGACAGGGCTTTCTTT
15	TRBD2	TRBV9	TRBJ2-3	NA	CASRSSGGYPDTQYF	TGTGCCAGCAGGTCTAGCGGGGGGTACCCAGATACGCAGTATTTT
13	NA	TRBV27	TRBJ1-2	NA	CASSLSGGAGYTF	TGTGCCAGCAGTTTATCTGGAGGCGCAGGCTACACCTTC
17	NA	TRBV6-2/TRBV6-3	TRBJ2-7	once	CASSYSSGTYSSYEQYF	TGTGCCAGCAGTTACTCGAGTGGGACATATAGCTCCTACGAGCAGTACTTC
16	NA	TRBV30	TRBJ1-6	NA	CAWRRPGSSYNSPLHF	TGTGCCTGGAGGCGTCCCGGGAGCTCCTATAATTCACCCCTCCACTTT
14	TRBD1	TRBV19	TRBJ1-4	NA	CASSIRQGWGKLFF	TGTGCCAGTAGTATCCGACAGGGTTGGGGAAAACTGTTTTTT
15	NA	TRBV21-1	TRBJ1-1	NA	CASRTRQGTGTEAFF	TGTGCCAGCAGGACTAGACAGGGCACGGGGACTGAAGCTTTCTTT
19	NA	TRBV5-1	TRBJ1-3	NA	CASSFTPWAQRNSGNTIYF	TGCGCCAGCAGCTTTACCCCTTGGGCTCAGCGGAACTCTGGAAACACCATATATTTT
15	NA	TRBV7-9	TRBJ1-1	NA	CASSFTQGLNTEAFF	TGTGCCAGCAGCTTTACACAGGGTCTGAACACTGAAGCTTTCTTT
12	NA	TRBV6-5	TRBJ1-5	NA	CASHRRNQPQHF	TGTGCCAGCCACAGGAGAAATCAGCCCCAGCATTTT
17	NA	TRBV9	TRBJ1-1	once	CASSAYSRQAMNTEAFF	TGTGCCAGCAGCGCGTACTCGAGACAGGCGATGAACACTGAAGCTTTCTTT
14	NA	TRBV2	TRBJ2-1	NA	CASSGGIAYNEQFF	TGTGCCAGCAGTGGCGGTATAGCTTACAATGAGCAGTTCTTC
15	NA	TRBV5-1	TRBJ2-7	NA	CASSPRVGLEAEQYF	TGCGCCAGCAGCCCGCGGGTAGGATTAGAAGCCGAGCAGTACTTC
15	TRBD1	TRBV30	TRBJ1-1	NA	CAWTKPGQGRSEAFF	TGTGCCTGGACCAAACCGGGACAGGGAAGGTCTGAAGCTTTCTTT
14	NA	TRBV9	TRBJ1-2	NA	CASSIDGGNYGYTF	TGTGCCAGCAGCATCGATGGGGGGAACTATGGCTACACCTTC
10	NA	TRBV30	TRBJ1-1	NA	CAWSPTEAFF	TGTGCCTGGAGTCCTACTGAAGCTTTCTTT
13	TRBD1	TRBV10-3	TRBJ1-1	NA	CAISKTGDTEAFF	TGTGCCATCAGCAAGACAGGGGACACTGAAGCTTTCTTT
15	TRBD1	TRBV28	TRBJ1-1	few	CASSPLGTGLTEAFF	TGTGCCAGCAGTCCCCTGGGGACAGGGTTAACTGAAGCTTTCTTT
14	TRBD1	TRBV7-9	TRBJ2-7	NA	CASSFGDRGYEQYF	TGTGCCAGCAGCTTCGGGGACAGGGGGTACGAGCAGTACTTC
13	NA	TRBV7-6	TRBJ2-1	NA	CASSQDTYNEQFF	TGTGCCAGCAGCCAGGACACGTACAATGAGCAGTTCTTC
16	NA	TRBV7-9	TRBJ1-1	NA	CASSLLQGGSNTEAFF	TGTGCCAGCAGCTTACTACAGGGCGGATCGAACACTGAAGCTTTCTTT
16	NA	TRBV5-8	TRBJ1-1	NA	CASSFDRRGSFTEAFF	TGTGCCAGCAGCTTCGACAGGCGAGGGTCATTTACTGAAGCTTTCTTT
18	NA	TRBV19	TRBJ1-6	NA	CASSLWTVKSSYNSPLHF	TGTGCCAGTAGTCTCTGGACAGTCAAGAGCTCCTATAATTCACCCCTCCACTTT
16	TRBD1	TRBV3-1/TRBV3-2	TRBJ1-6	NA	CASSQGWDRGNSPLHF	TGTGCCAGCAGCCAAGGTTGGGACAGGGGTAATTCACCCCTCCACTTT
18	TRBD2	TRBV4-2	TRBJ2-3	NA	CASSQDSKASGGANTQYF	TGTGCCAGCAGCCAAGACAGCAAGGCTAGCGGGGGGGCAAATACGCAGTATTTT
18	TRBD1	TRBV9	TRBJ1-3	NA	CASSVGPGTAFSGNTIYF	TGTGCCAGCAGCGTAGGCCCCGGGACAGCCTTCTCTGGAAACACCATATATTTT
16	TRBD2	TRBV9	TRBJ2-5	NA	CASSVGIAGGRETQYF	TGTGCCAGCAGCGTAGGCATAGCGGGGGGGCGGGAGACCCAGTACTTC
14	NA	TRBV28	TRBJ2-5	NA	CASGSPRGGGTQYF	TGTGCCAGCGGCAGTCCTCGTGGGGGAGGGACCCAGTACTTC
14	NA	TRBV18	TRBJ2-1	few	CASSPPLRGNEQFF	TGTGCCAGCTCACCACCCTTGAGAGGCAATGAGCAGTTCTTC
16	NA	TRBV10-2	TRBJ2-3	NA	CASRRGRARGTDTQYF	TGCGCCAGCCGGAGGGGCAGGGCGCGAGGGACAGATACGCAGTATTTT
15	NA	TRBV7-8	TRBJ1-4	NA	CASSLGPGRDEKLFF	TGTGCCAGCAGCTTAGGCCCAGGCAGGGATGAAAAACTGTTTTTT
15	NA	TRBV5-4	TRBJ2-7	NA	CASSFGVLGDDEQYF	TGTGCCAGCAGCTTTGGGGTTTTAGGGGATGACGAGCAGTACTTC